The subject of this entry is one T cell receptor beta chain. Its antigen is not known. V dropped 1 base and J dropped 4 bases, with 13 bases sitting between them. CDR3 length: 15 residues. In germline, CDR1 is SGHTA, CDR2 FQGNSA. The data belong to a study of cytomegalovirus exposure and HLA in healthy donors. General study results and limits: There were a few CMV-associated chains whose specificity for CMV antigens was confirmed in vitro. It was found in a later analysis that first-cohort TCR clusters tended to co-occur in the 100 to 150 validation repertoires.

Libraries were prepared by immunoSEQ multiplex PCR; TCRdb keeps only in-frame clonotypes and omits some of them. The sample records around 190,000 clones, roughly 82% being singletons. The donors were part of the validation cohort of more than 90 subjects. That cohort was separate from the first cohort, which comprised 670 or so subjects. The receptor was isolated from a woman under 30 in good health and CMV-seronegative. The chain has TRBV7-2 and TRBJ1-2, with TRBD1 as a possible D gene (6 bases). The specimen was PBMCs. The CDR3 sequence: CASSLDWGPPYGYTF. The CDR3 region has the DNA TGTGCCAGCAGCTTAGATTGGGGGCCTCCCTATGGCTACACCTTC. Filled out from reference TRBV7-2 and TRBJ1-2, the complete variable domain reads GAGVSQSPSNKVTEKGKDVELRCDPISGHTALYWYRQSLGQGLEFLIYFQGNSAPDKSGLPSDRFSAERTGGSVSTLTIQRTQQEDSAVYLCASSLDWGPPYGYTFGSGTRLTVV.